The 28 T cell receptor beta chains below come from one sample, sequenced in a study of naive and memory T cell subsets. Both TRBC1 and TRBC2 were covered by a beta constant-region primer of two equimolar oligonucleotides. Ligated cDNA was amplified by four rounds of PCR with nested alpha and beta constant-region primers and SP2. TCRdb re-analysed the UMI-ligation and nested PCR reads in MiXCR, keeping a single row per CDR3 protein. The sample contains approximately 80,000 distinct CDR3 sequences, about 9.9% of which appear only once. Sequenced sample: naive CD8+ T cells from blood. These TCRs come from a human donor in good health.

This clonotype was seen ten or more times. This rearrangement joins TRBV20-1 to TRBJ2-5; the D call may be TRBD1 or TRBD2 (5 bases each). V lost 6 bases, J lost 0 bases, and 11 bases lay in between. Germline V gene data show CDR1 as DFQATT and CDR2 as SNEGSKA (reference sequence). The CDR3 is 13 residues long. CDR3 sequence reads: CSAEEGYQETQYF. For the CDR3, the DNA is TGCAGTGCCGAAGAGGGGTACCAAGAGACCCAGTACTTC.

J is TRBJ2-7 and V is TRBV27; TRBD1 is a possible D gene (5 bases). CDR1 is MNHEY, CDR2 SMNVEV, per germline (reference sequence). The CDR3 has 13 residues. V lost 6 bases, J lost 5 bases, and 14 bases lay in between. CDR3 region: CASRPTGPHEQYF. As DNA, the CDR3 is TGTGCCAGCAGGCCCACAGGTCCCCACGAGCAGTACTTC.

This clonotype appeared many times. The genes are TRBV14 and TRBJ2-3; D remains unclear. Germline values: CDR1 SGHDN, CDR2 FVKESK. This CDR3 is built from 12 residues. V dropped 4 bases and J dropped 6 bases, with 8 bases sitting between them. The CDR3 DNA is TGTGCCAGCAGCCCACGGCTGGATACGCAGTATTTT. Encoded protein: CASSPRLDTQYF.

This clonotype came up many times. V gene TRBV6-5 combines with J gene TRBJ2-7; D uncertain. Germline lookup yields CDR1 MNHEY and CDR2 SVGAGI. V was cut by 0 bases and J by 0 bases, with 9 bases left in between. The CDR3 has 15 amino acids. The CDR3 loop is CASSYSADTSYEQYF. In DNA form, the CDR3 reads TGTGCCAGCAGTTACTCGGCGGATACCTCCTACGAGCAGTACTTC.

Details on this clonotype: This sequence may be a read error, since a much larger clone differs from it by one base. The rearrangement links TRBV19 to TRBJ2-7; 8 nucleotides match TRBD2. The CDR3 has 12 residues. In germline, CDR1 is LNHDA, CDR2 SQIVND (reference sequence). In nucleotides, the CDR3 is TGTGCCAGTAGTGGGGACAAGCGGGAGCAGTGCTTC. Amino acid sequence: CASSGDKREQCF.

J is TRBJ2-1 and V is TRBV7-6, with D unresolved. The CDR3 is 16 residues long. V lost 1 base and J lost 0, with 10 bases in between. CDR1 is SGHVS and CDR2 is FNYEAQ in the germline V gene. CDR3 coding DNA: TGTGCCAGCAGCTTAGGTGGGTCGAGCTCCTACAATGAGCAGTTCTTC. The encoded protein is CASSLGGSSSYNEQFF.

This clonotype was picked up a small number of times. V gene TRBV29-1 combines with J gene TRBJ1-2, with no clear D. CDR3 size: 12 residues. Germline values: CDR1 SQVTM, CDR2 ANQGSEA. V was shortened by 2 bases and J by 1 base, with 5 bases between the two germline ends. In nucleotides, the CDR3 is TGCAGCGTTGAATCCAGTAACTATGGCTACACCTTC. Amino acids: CSVESSNYGYTF.

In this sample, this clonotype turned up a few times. CDR3 sequence: CASSQVAVNEQFF. The CDR3 coding sequence is TGCGCCAGCAGCCAAGTAGCGGTCAATGAGCAGTTCTTC. V is TRBV4-1 and J is TRBJ2-1, with D maybe TRBD2 (6 bases). This CDR3 comprises 13 residues. Trimming stripped 1 base from V and 6 bases from J, with 7 bases between. Germline loops: CDR1 MGHRA, CDR2 YSYEKL.

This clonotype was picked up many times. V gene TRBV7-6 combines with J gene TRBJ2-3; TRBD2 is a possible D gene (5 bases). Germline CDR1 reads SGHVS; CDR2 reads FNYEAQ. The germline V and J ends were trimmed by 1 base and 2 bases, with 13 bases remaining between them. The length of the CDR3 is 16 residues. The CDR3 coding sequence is TGTGCCAGCAGCTTAGAGCGGAGTCCAAACACAGATACGCAGTATTTT. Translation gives CASSLERSPNTDTQYF.

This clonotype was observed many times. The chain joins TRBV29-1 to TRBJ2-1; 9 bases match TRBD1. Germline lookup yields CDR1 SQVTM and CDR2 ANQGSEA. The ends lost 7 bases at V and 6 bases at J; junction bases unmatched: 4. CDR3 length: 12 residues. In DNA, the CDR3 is TGCAGCGCCGGGACAGGGACCAATGAGCAGTTCTTC. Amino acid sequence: CSAGTGTNEQFF.

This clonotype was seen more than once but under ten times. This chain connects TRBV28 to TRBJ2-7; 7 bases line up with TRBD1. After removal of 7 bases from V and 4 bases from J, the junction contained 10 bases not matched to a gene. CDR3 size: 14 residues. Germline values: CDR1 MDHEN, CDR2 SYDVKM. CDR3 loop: CASTETRGWYEQYF. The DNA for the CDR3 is TGTGCCAGCACAGAGACCAGGGGGTGGTACGAGCAGTACTTC.

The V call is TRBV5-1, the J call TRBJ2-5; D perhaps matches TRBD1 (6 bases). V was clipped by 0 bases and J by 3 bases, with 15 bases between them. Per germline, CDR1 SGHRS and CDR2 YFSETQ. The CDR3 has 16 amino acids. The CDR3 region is CASSLVVGAGEETQYF. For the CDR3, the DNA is TGCGCCAGCAGCTTGGTGGTAGGGGCAGGGGAAGAGACCCAGTACTTC. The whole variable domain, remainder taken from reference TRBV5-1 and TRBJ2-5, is KAGVTQTPRYLIKTRGQQVTLSCSPISGHRSVSWYQQTPGQGLQFLFEYFSETQRNKGNFPGRFSGRQFSNSRSEMNVSTLELGDSALYLCASSLVVGAGEETQYFGPGTRLLVL.

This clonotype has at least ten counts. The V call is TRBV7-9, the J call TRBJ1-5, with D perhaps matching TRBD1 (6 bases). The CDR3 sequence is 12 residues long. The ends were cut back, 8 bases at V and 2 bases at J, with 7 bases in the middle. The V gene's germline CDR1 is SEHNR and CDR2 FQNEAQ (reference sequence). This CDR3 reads CASRQGNQPQHF. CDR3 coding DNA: TGTGCCAGCCGACAGGGCAATCAGCCCCAGCATTTT.

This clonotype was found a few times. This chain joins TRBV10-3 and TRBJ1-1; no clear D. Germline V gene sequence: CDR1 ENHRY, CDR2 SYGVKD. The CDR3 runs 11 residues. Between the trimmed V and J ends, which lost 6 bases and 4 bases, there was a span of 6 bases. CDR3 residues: CAIRGFTEAFF. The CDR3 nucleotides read TGTGCCATCAGGGGGTTCACTGAAGCTTTCTTT.

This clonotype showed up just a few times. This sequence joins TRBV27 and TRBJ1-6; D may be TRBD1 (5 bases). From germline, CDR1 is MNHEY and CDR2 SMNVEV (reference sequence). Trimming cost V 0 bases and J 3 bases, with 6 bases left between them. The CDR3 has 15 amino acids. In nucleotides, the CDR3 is TGTGCCAGCAGTTTATCTAGGGGCTATAATTCACCCCTCCACTTT. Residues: CASSLSRGYNSPLHF.

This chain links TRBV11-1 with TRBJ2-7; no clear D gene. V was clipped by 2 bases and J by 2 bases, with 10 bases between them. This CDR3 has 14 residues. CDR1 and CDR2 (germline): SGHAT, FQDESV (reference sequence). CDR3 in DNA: TGTGCCAGCAGCTTATTACAGTACCCCTACGAGCAGTACTTC. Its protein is CASSLLQYPYEQYF. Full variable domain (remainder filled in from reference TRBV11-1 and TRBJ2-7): EAEVAQSPRYKITEKSQAVAFWCDPISGHATLYWYRQILGQGPELLVQFQDESVVDDSQLPKDRFSAERLKGVDSTLKIQPAELGDSAMYLCASSLLQYPYEQYFGPGTRLTVT.

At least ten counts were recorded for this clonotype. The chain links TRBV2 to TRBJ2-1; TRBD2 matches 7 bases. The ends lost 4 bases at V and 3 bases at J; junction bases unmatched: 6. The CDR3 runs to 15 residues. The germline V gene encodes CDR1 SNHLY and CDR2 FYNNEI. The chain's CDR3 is CASSGTGGVYNEQFF. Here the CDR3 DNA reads TGTGCCAGCAGTGGAACTGGGGGGGTCTACAATGAGCAGTTCTTC.

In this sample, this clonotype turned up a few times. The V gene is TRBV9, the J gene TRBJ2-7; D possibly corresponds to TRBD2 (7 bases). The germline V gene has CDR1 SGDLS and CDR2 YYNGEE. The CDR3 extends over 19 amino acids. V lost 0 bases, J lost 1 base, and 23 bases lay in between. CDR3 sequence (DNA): TGTGCCAGCAGCGTAGCGTCCTCCCCCCGGGGAGGGGGATCCTACGAGCAGTACTTC. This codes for CASSVASSPRGGGSYEQYF.

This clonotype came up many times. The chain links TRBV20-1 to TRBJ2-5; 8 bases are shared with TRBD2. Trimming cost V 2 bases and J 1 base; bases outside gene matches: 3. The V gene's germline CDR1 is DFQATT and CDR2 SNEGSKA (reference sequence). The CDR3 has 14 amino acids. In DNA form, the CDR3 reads TGCAGTGCTAGACTAGCGGGTTTCCAAGAGACCCAGTACTTC. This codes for CSARLAGFQETQYF.

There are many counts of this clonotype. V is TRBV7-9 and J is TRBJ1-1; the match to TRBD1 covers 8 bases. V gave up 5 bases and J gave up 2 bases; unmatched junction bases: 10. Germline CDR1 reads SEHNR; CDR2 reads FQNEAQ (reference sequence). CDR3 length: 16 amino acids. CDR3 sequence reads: CASSPIPGQVNTEAFF. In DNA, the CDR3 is TGTGCCAGCAGCCCCATCCCGGGACAGGTTAACACTGAAGCTTTCTTT.

In nucleotides, the CDR3 is TGTGCCAGCAGCTTTTCCGACAGTGGATACTACGAGCAGTACTTC. Encoded protein: CASSFSDSGYYEQYF. The V call is TRBV11-2, the J call TRBJ2-7; a weak D match, TRBD1 (5 bases). This CDR3 region has 15 residues. V was cut by 3 bases and J by 3 bases, with 15 bases left in between. Germline V CDR1 and CDR2: SGHAT, FQNNGV.

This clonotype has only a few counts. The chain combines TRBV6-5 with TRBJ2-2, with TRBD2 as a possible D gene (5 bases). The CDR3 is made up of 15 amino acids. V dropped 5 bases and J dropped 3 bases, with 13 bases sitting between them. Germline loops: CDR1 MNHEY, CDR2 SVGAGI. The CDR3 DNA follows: TGTGCCAGCAGTCGTGGCGGACTTTACACCGGGGAGCTGTTTTTT. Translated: CASSRGGLYTGELFF.

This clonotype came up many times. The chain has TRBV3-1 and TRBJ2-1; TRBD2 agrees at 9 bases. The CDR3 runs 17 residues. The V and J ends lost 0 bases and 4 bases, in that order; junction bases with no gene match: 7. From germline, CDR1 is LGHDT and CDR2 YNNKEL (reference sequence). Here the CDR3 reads CASSQEAGTSTYNEQFF. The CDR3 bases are TGTGCCAGCAGCCAAGAGGCTGGGACTAGCACATACAATGAGCAGTTCTTC.

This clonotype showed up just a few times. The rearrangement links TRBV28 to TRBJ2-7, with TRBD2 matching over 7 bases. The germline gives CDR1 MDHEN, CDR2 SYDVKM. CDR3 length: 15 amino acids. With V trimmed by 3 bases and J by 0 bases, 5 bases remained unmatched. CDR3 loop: CASSFGGSPSYEQYF. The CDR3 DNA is TGTGCCAGCAGTTTCGGCGGGAGTCCCTCCTACGAGCAGTACTTC.

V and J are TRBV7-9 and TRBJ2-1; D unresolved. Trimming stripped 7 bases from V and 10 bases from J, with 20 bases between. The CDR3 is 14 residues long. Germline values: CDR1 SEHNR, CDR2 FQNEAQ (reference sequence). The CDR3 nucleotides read TGTGCCAGCACAACCCCCGAACCCCTAGGAGAGCAGTTCTTC. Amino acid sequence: CASTTPEPLGEQFF.

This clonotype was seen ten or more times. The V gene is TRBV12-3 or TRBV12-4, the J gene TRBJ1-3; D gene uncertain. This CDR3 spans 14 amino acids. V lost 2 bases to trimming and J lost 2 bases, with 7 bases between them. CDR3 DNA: TGTGCCAGCAGTTTATCCAGTCCTGGAAACACCATATATTTT. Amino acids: CASSLSSPGNTIYF.

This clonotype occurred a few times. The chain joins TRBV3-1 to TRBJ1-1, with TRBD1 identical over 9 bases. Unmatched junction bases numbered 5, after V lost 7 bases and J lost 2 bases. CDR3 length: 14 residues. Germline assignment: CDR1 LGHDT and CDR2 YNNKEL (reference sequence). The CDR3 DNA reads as TGTGCCAGCAAACGGGACAGGGTCAACACTGAAGCTTTCTTT. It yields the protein CASKRDRVNTEAFF. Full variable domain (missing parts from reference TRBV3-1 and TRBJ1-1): DTAVSQTPKYLVTQMGNDKSIKCEQNLGHDTMYWYKQDSKKFLKIMFSYNNKELIINETVPNRFSPKSPDKAHLNLHINSLELGDSAVYFCASKRDRVNTEAFFGQGTRLTVV.

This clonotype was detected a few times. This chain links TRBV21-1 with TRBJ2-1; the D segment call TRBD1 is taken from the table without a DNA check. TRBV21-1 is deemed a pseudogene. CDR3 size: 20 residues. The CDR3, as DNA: TGTGCCAGCAGCAAAAAGTACTTAGGGGGGCGGGAGAGATCCTACAATGAGCAGTTCTTC. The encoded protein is CASSKKYLGGRERSYNEQFF.